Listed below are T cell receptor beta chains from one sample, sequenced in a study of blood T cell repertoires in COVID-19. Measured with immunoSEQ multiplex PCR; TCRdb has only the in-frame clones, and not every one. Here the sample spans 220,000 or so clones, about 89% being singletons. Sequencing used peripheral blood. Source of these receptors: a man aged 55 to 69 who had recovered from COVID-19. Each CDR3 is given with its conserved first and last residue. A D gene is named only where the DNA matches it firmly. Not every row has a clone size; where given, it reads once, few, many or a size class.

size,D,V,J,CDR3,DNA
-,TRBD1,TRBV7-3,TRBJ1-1,CASSITGGGTEAFF,TGTGCCAGCAGCATAACAGGGGGCGGCACTGAAGCTTTCTTT
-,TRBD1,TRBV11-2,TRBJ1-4,CASSPGQGINEKLFF,TGTGCCAGCAGCCCAGGACAGGGCATAAATGAAAAACTGTTTTTT
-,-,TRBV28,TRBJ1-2,CASMGRLWGYTF,TGTGCCAGCATGGGCCGTTTATGGGGCTACACCTTC
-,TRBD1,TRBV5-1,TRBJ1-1,CASSFGGQLNTEAFF,TGCGCCAGCAGCTTTGGGGGACAGCTGAACACTGAAGCTTTCTTT
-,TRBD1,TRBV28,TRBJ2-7,CASSPWGQGSHEQYF,TGTGCCAGCAGTCCTTGGGGACAGGGTAGTCACGAGCAGTACTTC
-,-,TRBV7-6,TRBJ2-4,CASSTGHLAKNIQYF,TGTGCCAGCAGCACAGGACACTTAGCCAAAAACATTCAGTACTTC
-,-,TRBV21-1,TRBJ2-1,CASKDGPLIRGQVYNEQFF,TGTGCCAGCAAGGACGGGCCTCTAATCCGGGGACAGGTTTACAATGAGCAGTTCTTC
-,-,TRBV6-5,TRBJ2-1,CASSYLRGTNYEQFF,TGTGCCAGCAGTTATCTTAGGGGGACTAATTACGAGCAGTTCTTC
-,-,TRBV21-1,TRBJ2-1,CASISRDRGNEQFF,TGTGCCAGCATCTCACGGGACAGGGGAAATGAGCAGTTCTTC
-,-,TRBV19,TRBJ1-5,CASSPTGTNQPQHF,TGTGCCAGTAGTCCTACAGGGACCAATCAGCCCCAGCATTTT
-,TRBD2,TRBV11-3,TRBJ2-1,CASSLAPPLGGGYNEQFF,TGTGCCAGCAGCTTAGCCCCACCGTTGGGCGGGGGGTACAATGAGCAGTTCTTC
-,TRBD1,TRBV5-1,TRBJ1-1,CASSLGSGQGLAKSEAFF,TGCGCCAGCAGCTTGGGGTCCGGACAGGGGTTAGCTAAGAGTGAAGCTTTCTTT
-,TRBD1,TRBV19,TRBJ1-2,CASSPLGQGKSGYTF,TGTGCCAGTAGCCCTTTGGGACAGGGAAAGTCTGGCTACACCTTC
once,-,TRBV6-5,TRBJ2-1,CASSSSGEIKEQFF,TGTGCCAGCAGTTCATCGGGGGAGATAAAAGAGCAGTTCTTC
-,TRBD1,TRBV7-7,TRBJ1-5,CASSPRVSGQGALGQPQHF,TGTGCCAGCAGCCCGCGGGTATCGGGACAGGGGGCCCTCGGGCAGCCCCAGCATTTT
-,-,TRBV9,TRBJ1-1,CASSESWTMNTEAFF,TGTGCCAGCAGCGAATCCTGGACTATGAACACTGAAGCTTTCTTT
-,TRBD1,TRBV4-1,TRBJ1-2,CASSQPQGRDGYTF,TGCGCCAGCAGCCAACCACAGGGGCGGGATGGCTACACCTTC
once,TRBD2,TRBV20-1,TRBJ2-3,CSGSSGGTQYF,TGCAGTGGATCGTCGGGGGGTACGCAGTATTTT
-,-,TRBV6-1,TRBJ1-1,CASSVWFNLKNTEAFF,TGTGCCAGCAGTGTTTGGTTCAATCTAAAAAACACTGAAGCTTTCTTT
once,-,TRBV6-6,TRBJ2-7,CASSSTGSYEQYF,TGTGCCAGCAGCTCGACAGGTTCCTACGAGCAGTACTTC
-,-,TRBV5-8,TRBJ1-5,CASSGAWGSQPQHF,TGTGCCAGCAGCGGGGCTTGGGGATCTCAGCCCCAGCATTTT
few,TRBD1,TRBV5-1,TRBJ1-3,CASSLGQGRENTIYF,TGCGCCAGCAGCTTGGGACAGGGGCGAGAAAACACCATATATTTT
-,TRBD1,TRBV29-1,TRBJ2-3,CSVVGQGFLDTQYF,TGCAGCGTTGTTGGACAGGGATTTTTGGATACGCAGTATTTT
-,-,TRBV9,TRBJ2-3,CASSTPGADTQYF,TGTGCCAGCAGCACCCCCGGGGCAGATACGCAGTATTTT
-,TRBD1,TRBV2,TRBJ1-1,CASRERTGGNTEAFF,TGTGCCAGCAGGGAGAGGACAGGAGGGAACACTGAAGCTTTCTTT
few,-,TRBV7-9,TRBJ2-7,CASSLLPYEQYF,TGTGCCAGCAGCTTACTTCCCTACGAGCAGTACTTC
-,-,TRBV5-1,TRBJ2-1,CASSLMPTNNEQFF,TGCGCCAGCAGCTTGATGCCCACTAACAATGAGCAGTTCTTC
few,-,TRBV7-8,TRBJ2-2,CASSLIQGYTGELFF,TGTGCCAGCAGCTTAATACAGGGCTACACCGGGGAGCTGTTTTTT
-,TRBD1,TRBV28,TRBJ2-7,CASSSTGVPYEQYF,TGTGCCAGCAGTTCAACAGGGGTTCCCTACGAGCAGTACTTC
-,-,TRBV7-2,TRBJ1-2,CASSLLRGGEGYTF,TGTGCCAGCAGCTTACTCAGGGGAGGGGAAGGCTACACCTTC
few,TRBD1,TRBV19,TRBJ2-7,CASSTTGTGNEQYF,TGTGCCAGTAGTACCACCGGGACAGGGAACGAGCAGTACTTC
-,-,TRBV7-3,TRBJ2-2,CASSHSGTRETGELFF,TGTGCCAGCAGCCATTCCGGGACAAGAGAAACCGGGGAGCTGTTTTTT
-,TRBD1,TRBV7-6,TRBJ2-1,CASSLTPDRGLIDEQFF,TGTGCCAGCAGTCTTACACCGGACAGGGGTTTGATCGATGAGCAGTTCTTC
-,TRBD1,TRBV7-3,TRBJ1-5,CASSPGTGLSNQPQHF,TGTGCCAGCAGCCCCGGGACAGGGTTGAGCAATCAGCCCCAGCATTTT
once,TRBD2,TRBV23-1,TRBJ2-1,CASSLLAASYNEQFF,TGCGCCAGCAGCCTACTAGCGGCCTCCTACAATGAGCAGTTCTTC
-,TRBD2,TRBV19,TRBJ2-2,CASSMRSSGRRSGELFF,TGTGCCAGTAGTATGCGCTCTAGCGGGAGGCGGTCCGGGGAGCTGTTTTTT
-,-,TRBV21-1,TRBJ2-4,CASSKTVKLSLAKNIQYF,TGTGCCAGCAGCAAGACAGTGAAGCTATCCTTAGCCAAAAACATTCAGTACTTC
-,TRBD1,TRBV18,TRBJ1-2,CASSPSEVQGASGYTF,TGTGCCAGCTCACCGTCGGAAGTACAGGGGGCGAGTGGCTACACCTTC
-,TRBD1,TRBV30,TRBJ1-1,CAWSPSGRGLWNTEAFF,TGTGCCTGGAGCCCTTCCGGCAGGGGGCTTTGGAACACTGAAGCTTTCTTT
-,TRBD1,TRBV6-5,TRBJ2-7,CASRSSGGPYEQYF,TGTGCCAGCAGATCGTCAGGGGGCCCCTACGAGCAGTACTTC
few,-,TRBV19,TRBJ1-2,CASSSLSGHREGYGYTF,TGTGCCAGTAGTTCCCTTTCGGGACACCGAGAAGGCTATGGCTACACCTTC
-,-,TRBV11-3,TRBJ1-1,CASSLDPDTEAFF,TGTGCCAGCAGCTTAGATCCGGACACTGAAGCTTTCTTT
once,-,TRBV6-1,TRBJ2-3,CASRTRGADTQYF,TGTGCCAGTCGGACTAGGGGGGCAGATACGCAGTATTTT
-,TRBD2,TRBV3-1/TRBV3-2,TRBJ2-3,CASSQGYGGRRIDTQYF,TGTGCCAGCAGCCAAGGTTATGGCGGGAGGAGAATAGATACGCAGTATTTT
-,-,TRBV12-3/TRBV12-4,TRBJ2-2,CASSSREGGELFF,TGTGCCAGCAGTTCTCGGGAAGGCGGGGAGCTGTTTTTT
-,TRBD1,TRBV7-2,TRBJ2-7,CASSPPGQGGGYEQYF,TGTGCCAGCAGCCCACCTGGACAGGGTGGGGGATACGAGCAGTACTTC
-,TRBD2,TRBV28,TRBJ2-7,CASGWGSGRSDEQYF,TGTGCCAGCGGTTGGGGGAGCGGGAGATCCGACGAGCAGTACTTC
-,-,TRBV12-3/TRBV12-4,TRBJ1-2,CASSLEGGYGYTF,TGTGCCAGCAGTTTGGAGGGCGGTTATGGCTACACCTTC
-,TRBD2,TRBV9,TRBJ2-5,CASSEAGGRQETQYF,TGTGCCAGCAGCGAGGCGGGAGGGCGCCAAGAGACCCAGTACTTC
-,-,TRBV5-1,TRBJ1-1,CASNKGRENTEAFF,TGCGCCAGCAATAAGGGGAGGGAAAACACTGAAGCTTTCTTT
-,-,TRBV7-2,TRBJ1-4,CASSLQGKLFF,TGTGCCAGCAGCTTACAGGGGAAACTGTTTTTT